This TCR beta chain was sequenced for a study of T cell responses to AZD1222 COVID-19 vaccine. Notes on the study in general: Within unmutated variant regions lay the reported targets of nearly half of spike-specific TCRs.

Points on this clone: Its specificity is unknown.

TCRdb's copy holds only in-frame clones and misses some; the assay was immunoSEQ multiplex PCR. In the table there are tens of thousands of clones, roughly 90% of which are singletons. The origin of this receptor is an adult who received the AZD1222 COVID-19 vaccine. Sequenced material: peripheral blood, taken 28 days after the second AZD1222 dose.

CDR3 loop: CASSLGVAGGVYEQYF. The CDR3 bases are TGTGCCAGCAGCTTAGGAGTAGCGGGTGGCGTTTACGAGCAGTACTTC. The chain has TRBV7-7 and TRBJ2-7, with 7 bases lining up with TRBD2. J lost 4 bases, V lost 1 base, and 10 bases had no gene match. Germline V gives CDR1 SSHAT, CDR2 FNYEAQ (reference sequence). CDR3 length: 16 amino acids.